One and the same sample provided the 26 T cell receptor beta chains below, sequenced in a study of blood T cell repertoires in COVID-19. TCRdb's copy holds only in-frame clones and misses some; the assay was immunoSEQ multiplex PCR. The sample gives about 300,000 clones, 80% to 90% of which show up once; about 1.2% is in the top ten. Sample: peripheral blood. The receptor source for this set is a woman in her forties or fifties with acute or convalescent COVID-19.

The chain uses TRBV4-2 and TRBJ2-1; 8 positions agree with TRBD1. Looked up from germline, CDR1 is LGHNA and CDR2 is YNFKEQ. The CDR3 spans 15 residues. Germline trimming cut 0 bases from V and 9 bases from J; bases unmatched to any gene: 7. The CDR3 nucleotides read TGTGCCAGCAGCCAAGAAAGGACAGGGAATGGTGAGCAGTTCTTC. Its translation is CASSQERTGNGEQFF.

The chain links TRBV6-5 to TRBJ2-7; D ambiguous. The V gene lost 7 bases and the J gene lost 0 bases, with 4 bases spanning the gap. Germline CDR1 MNHEY, CDR2 SVGAGI. CDR3 length equals 11 residues. CDR3 sequence reads: CASTLSYEQYF. CDR3 coding DNA: TGTGCCAGCACCCTCTCCTACGAGCAGTACTTC.

This chain links TRBV7-2 with TRBJ2-1; TRBD2 aligns across 7 bases. Trimming at V came to 2 bases and at J to 0 bases, leaving 7 bases not matched to a gene. Germline V gene lookup returns CDR1 SGHTA and CDR2 FQGNSA. CDR3 length equals 17 residues. The CDR3 nucleotides are TGTGCCAGCAGCTTATCAGTTCTAGCGGTCTCCTACAATGAGCAGTTCTTC. This translates into CASSLSVLAVSYNEQFF.

This clone has a handful of counts. This chain connects TRBV20-1 to TRBJ1-2, with D maybe TRBD1 (6 bases). The CDR3 contains 11 residues. CDR1 and CDR2 from the germline V gene are DFQATT and SNEGSKA (reference sequence). DNA of the CDR3: TGCGGGGCAGGGGATTTCTATGGCTACACCTTC. It codes for CGAGDFYGYTF.

The V gene is TRBV7-6, the J gene TRBJ2-2, with 8 bases identical to TRBD1. After removal of 5 bases from V and 6 bases from J, the junction contained 8 bases not matched to a gene. The CDR3 is 15 amino acids. Looked up from germline, CDR1 is SGHVS and CDR2 is FNYEAQ. The CDR3 nucleotides are TGTGCCAGCAGCCTACTACCACAGGGGGCCGGGGAGCTGTTTTTT. Its translation is CASSLLPQGAGELFF.

This chain joins TRBV7-9 and TRBJ2-7; TRBD1 agrees at 7 bases. The germline gives CDR1 SEHNR, CDR2 FQNEAQ (reference sequence). The CDR3 has 15 residues. Trimming took 1 base from V and 7 from J; bases not matched to a gene: 10. CDR3 protein: CASSLVDRDLMEQYF. The CDR3 region has the DNA TGTGCCAGCAGCTTAGTCGACAGGGACCTGATGGAGCAGTACTTC.

CDR3 protein: CASSSLASLGEKLFF. CDR3 bases: TGTGCCAGCAGTTCTCTGGCAAGCCTCGGGGAAAAACTGTTTTTT. The genes are TRBV2 and TRBJ1-4; D call uncertain. The ends were cut back, 5 bases at V and 8 bases at J, with 18 bases in the middle. The CDR3 has 15 amino acids. Per the germline V gene, CDR1 is SNHLY and CDR2 is FYNNEI.

The chain joins TRBV3-1 (or the pseudogene TRBV3-2) to TRBJ2-3; D is possibly TRBD2 (5 bases). The CDR3 loop spans 15 amino acids. Deletions cut 4 bases from V and 0 bases from J, with 11 bases between. Germline V gene data show CDR1 as LGHDT and CDR2 as YNNKEL (reference sequence). CDR3 DNA sequence: TGTGCCAGCAGCCCGAGGGCCAGCAGCACAGATACGCAGTATTTT. This sequence encodes CASSPRASSTDTQYF.

CDR3 in DNA: TGCGCCAGCAGGCCAACAGGGGCGATCCTCCAAGAGACCCAGTACTTC. This sequence encodes CASRPTGAILQETQYF. The chain recombines TRBV5-1 with TRBJ2-5; 7 positions match TRBD1. V shed 5 bases and J 1 base; nucleotides not matched to a gene: 11. CDR1 is SGHRS and CDR2 is YFSETQ in the germline V gene. This CDR3 region has 16 residues.

The sample holds one count of this clone. CDR3: CASNAQGFSGNTIYF. The CDR3, as DNA: TGTGCCAGCAACGCCCAGGGGTTCTCTGGAAACACCATATATTTT. The chain recombines TRBV6-6 with TRBJ1-3; TRBD1 might be the D (6 bases). The germline V and J ends were trimmed by 7 bases and 0 bases, with 13 bases remaining between them. This CDR3 has 15 amino acids. CDR1 and CDR2 from the germline V gene are MNHNY and SVGAGI (reference sequence).

The chain employs TRBV23-1 and TRBJ2-7, with 11 bases fitting TRBD2. TRBV23-1 is given ORF status, its function remaining uncertain. This CDR3 has 16 amino acids. V trimming: 3 bases; J trimming: 3 bases; junction bases outside the gene matches: 7. In nucleotides, the CDR3 is TGCGCCAGCAGTCACCTAGGGGGACTAGCGGTCTACGAGCAGTACGTC. Its translation is CASSHLGGLAVYEQYV.

The rearrangement uses TRBV2 and TRBJ1-6; 7 bases map to TRBD1. CDR1 is SNHLY and CDR2 is FYNNEI in the germline V gene. The CDR3 is made up of 18 amino acids. Trimming took 1 base from V and 1 from J; bases not matched to a gene: 7. The CDR3 region has the DNA TGTGCCAGCAGTGAAGGTAGGGGGCGCGGATCCTATAATTCACCCCTCCACTTT. Residues: CASSEGRGRGSYNSPLHF.

The genes are TRBV7-8 and TRBJ1-5; no firm D call. The V end lost 5 bases, the J end lost 7 bases, and 9 bases lay between the germline ends. There are 12 residues in the CDR3. The germline CDR1 and CDR2 sequences are SGHVS and FQNEAQ. CDR3 sequence: CASSQHQQPQHF. DNA for the CDR3: TGTGCCAGCAGCCAACACCAACAGCCCCAGCATTTT.

The chain has TRBV29-1 and TRBJ2-1; D is possibly TRBD2 (5 bases). Trimming removed 6 bases at V and 5 bases at J, with 20 bases between. Looked up from germline, CDR1 is SQVTM and CDR2 is ANQGSEA. There are 15 residues in the CDR3. In nucleotides, the CDR3 is TGCAGCGTGCGGGTTGGGCTTATTGGACACAATGAGCAGTTCTTC. This translates into CSVRVGLIGHNEQFF.

The rearrangement uses TRBV28 and TRBJ1-2; D remains ambiguous. The CDR3 sequence is 12 residues long. The germline V gene has CDR1 MDHEN and CDR2 SYDVKM. Trimming shortened V by 5 bases and J by 7 bases, and 11 bases separated the two germline ends. The CDR3, as DNA: TGTGCCAGCAGTCCTCCTCTCGGTGGCTACACCTTC. It is translated as CASSPPLGGYTF.

The rearrangement uses TRBV30 and TRBJ1-6; a possible D gene is TRBD1 (5 bases). The CDR3 contains 17 residues. Germline V gene data show CDR1 as GTSNPN and CDR2 as SVGIG (reference sequence). V shed 3 bases and J shed 1 base, with 16 bases lying between them. CDR3 sequence: CAWRVQGLASYNSPLHF. The CDR3 bases are TGTGCCTGGAGGGTCCAGGGACTAGCGTCCTATAATTCACCCCTCCACTTT.

The chain employs TRBV5-1 and TRBJ2-3; 14 positions match TRBD2. Germline values: CDR1 SGHRS, CDR2 YFSETQ. Trimming took 0 bases from V and 0 from J; bases not matched to a gene: 3. This CDR3 spans 18 amino acids. This chain's CDR3 is CASSLGLAGGSSTDTQYF. The CDR3 coding sequence is TGCGCCAGCAGCTTGGGACTAGCGGGGGGGTCAAGCACAGATACGCAGTATTTT.

This clone was seen a single time. V is TRBV12-3 or TRBV12-4 and J is TRBJ1-5, with TRBD1 as a possible D gene (6 bases). Trimming left V 5 bases short and J 6 bases short, with 11 bases between. This CDR3 region has 13 residues. Here the CDR3 DNA reads TGTGCCAGCAGTCAAGAACAGGGTCAGCCCCAGCATTTT. Its translation is CASSQEQGQPQHF.

The chain links TRBV5-1 to TRBJ2-5, with 14 bases identical to TRBD2. CDR3 size: 16 residues. The V and J ends lost 4 bases and 1 base, in that order; junction bases with no gene match: 3. Germline V gives CDR1 SGHRS, CDR2 YFSETQ. The CDR3 DNA reads as TGCGCCAGCAGCAGGGGGACTAGCGGGGGCCAAGAGACCCAGTACTTC. Protein sequence: CASSRGTSGGQETQYF.

The chain joins TRBV6-1 to TRBJ1-1; a possible D gene is TRBD1 (6 bases). Per the germline V gene, CDR1 is MNHNS and CDR2 is SASEGT. V dropped 2 bases and J dropped 1 base, with 8 bases sitting between them. This CDR3 region has 14 residues. CDR3 coding DNA: TGTGCCAGCAGTGAAAGCAGGGGGAACACTGAAGCTTTCTTT. This codes for CASSESRGNTEAFF.

The V gene is TRBV5-6, the J gene TRBJ2-1; tentatively, D is TRBD1 (6 bases). This CDR3 has 15 residues. The V gene's germline CDR1 is SGHDT and CDR2 YYEEEE. Trimming removed 4 bases from V and 2 bases from J, with 13 bases in between. CDR3 DNA: TGTGCCAGCAGCGCGCCGGGACATACCTACAATGAGCAGTTCTTC. Residues: CASSAPGHTYNEQFF.

This chain connects TRBV16 to TRBJ1-1, with 10 bases fitting TRBD1. Germline assignment: CDR1 KGHSY and CDR2 FQNENV. J lost 4 bases, V lost 0 bases, and 2 bases had no gene match. The CDR3 runs 15 residues. The CDR3 sequence is CASSQSRTGGTEAFF. The CDR3 DNA is TGTGCCAGCAGCCAATCGAGGACAGGGGGCACTGAAGCTTTCTTT.

CDR3: CAWSLRIRVDTEAFF. The CDR3 region has the DNA TGTGCCTGGAGTCTCCGGATCAGGGTAGATACTGAAGCTTTCTTT. The gene calls are TRBV30 and TRBJ1-1; D may be TRBD1 (5 bases). Germline V gene data show CDR1 as GTSNPN and CDR2 as SVGIG (reference sequence). This CDR3 has 15 amino acids. V was cut by 2 bases and J by 5 bases, with 18 bases left in between.

The V call is TRBV18, the J call TRBJ1-4, with TRBD1 as a possible D gene (5 bases). The V gene's germline CDR1 is KGHSH and CDR2 LQKENI. Trimming shortened V by 3 bases and J by 8 bases, and 16 bases separated the two germline ends. The CDR3 is made up of 15 amino acids. This CDR3 is CASSPHLAGEEKLFF. CDR3 DNA sequence: TGTGCCAGCTCACCGCACCTCGCGGGGGAAGAAAAACTGTTTTTT.

The chain combines TRBV4-3 with TRBJ2-1; 7 nucleotides match TRBD2. The CDR3 sequence is 16 residues long. The V and J ends lost 1 base and 8 bases, in that order; junction bases with no gene match: 11. The germline V gene encodes CDR1 LGHNA and CDR2 YSLEER. CDR3 DNA: TGCGCCAGCAGCCAAGGACGGCGGGAGAGCGTCGATGAGCAGTTCTTC. Its translation: CASSQGRRESVDEQFF.

The CDR3, as DNA: TGTGCCAGCTCACGACAGGGCCCGAATGAAAAACTGTTTTTT. Amino acids: CASSRQGPNEKLFF. The rearrangement uses TRBV18 and TRBJ1-4, with TRBD1 identical over 7 bases. This CDR3 is 14 amino acids long. Germline CDR1 and CDR2: KGHSH and LQKENI. V gave up 4 bases and J gave up 5 bases; unmatched junction bases: 4.